This TCR beta chain is drawn from a study of cytomegalovirus exposure and HLA in healthy donors. Study outcomes and limitations: Most TCR sequences were seen very rarely across donors, but some public TCRs occurred in many. Later genetic work tied a missense DCLRE1C variant to beta-chain V and J trimming. Presence/absence results assume similar sequencing depth per donor, which may not hold. In a later analysis, most CMV-associated TCR beta chains appeared HLA-restricted.

The PCR contained 60 Vbeta and 13 Jbeta primers. TCRdb keeps only in-frame clones here, not all; method: immunoSEQ multiplex PCR. This sample carries tens of thousands of clones, under 90% of them seen once, and the ten largest clones take about 4%. Concerning this clone: Its antigen remains unknown.

In germline, CDR1 is SGHTA, CDR2 FQGTGA. This CDR3 is built from 15 residues. With V trimmed by 5 bases and J by 5 bases, 8 bases remained unmatched. The chain joins TRBV7-3 to TRBJ2-1; 8 nucleotides line up with TRBD1. The source material was PBMCs. The TCR sequence derives from a man aged 50 to 60 in good health and CMV-seronegative. The DNA for the CDR3 is TGTGCCAGCAGCCCTCGGACAGGGCGACACAATGAGCAGTTCTTC. Translated: CASSPRTGRHNEQFF.